This TCR beta chain was observed in a study of blood T cell repertoires in COVID-19. About the study: Sources were T cells, B-cell-depleted T cells, or PBMCs; the material itself was cDNA or gDNA.

Germline-derived CDR1 and CDR2 are SQVTM and ANQGSEA. V was trimmed by 7 bases and J by 8 bases, leaving 32 bases between them. This CDR3 spans 18 amino acids. Per the original data handling: Nucleated cell counts were estimated from reference gene primer amplification. Data came from immunoSEQ multiplex PCR; TCRdb stores just in-frame clones and leaves some out. D and trimming were read from the DNA, whereas the V and J calls and clone size are those reported in that table. Seen here are about 87,000 clones, around nine tenths observed once, and the top ten hold 4% to 5.5%. The sequence derives from a man between 35 and 55 years old with acute or convalescent COVID-19. The specimen sequenced was peripheral blood. The chain couples TRBV29-1 to TRBJ1-4; D is possibly TRBD1 (6 bases). This CDR3 reads CSARGTGGPQSGGEKLFF. The CDR3 bases are TGCAGCGCCCGCGGGACGGGGGGGCCGCAAAGTGGGGGCGAAAAACTGTTTTTT.